What follows are 8 T cell receptor beta chains derived from one specimen sequenced in a study of long-term antiretroviral therapy in people with HIV (dated by TCRdb to between 2021 and 2024). The immunoSEQ hsTCRB v3.0 assay was used at survey level resolution to sequence the TRB variable region. TCRdb mirrors the immuneACCESS table, restricted to in-frame sequences. Some clones are absent from its copies; in checked studies, under half trace to an unresolved V gene, and the reason for the others is unknown. For this sample there are 15,000 to 20,000 clones; approximately 84% appear just once. Roughly 8% of the sample is held by the ten biggest clonotypes. The sequences come from unsorted PBMCs, collected 0.9 years after starting antiretroviral therapy. All receptors come from a man aged 18 to 29 with HIV.

The chain is built from TRBV5-1 and TRBJ2-7, with D maybe TRBD2 (6 bases). The CDR3 has 16 residues. With 4 bases removed from V and 0 bases from J, the gap between germline ends came to 17 bases. Germline V gene lookup returns CDR1 SGHRS and CDR2 YFSETQ. CDR3: CASSQEAGRYSYEQYF. In DNA, the CDR3 is TGCGCCAGCAGCCAGGAAGCGGGCCGGTACTCCTACGAGCAGTACTTC.

V usage is TRBV7-8 and J usage is TRBJ2-1; tentatively, D is TRBD1 (6 bases). This CDR3 is 20 amino acids long. Germline V gene lookup returns CDR1 SGHVS and CDR2 FQNEAQ. Trimming removed 3 bases from V and 4 bases from J, with 28 bases in between. Here the CDR3 reads CASSFPHTLSGVGRYNEQFF. CDR3 nucleotides: TGTGCCAGCAGCTTCCCCCACACACTTTCAGGGGTTGGGCGATACAATGAGCAGTTCTTC.

The rearrangement links TRBV27 to TRBJ2-7; 8 nucleotides line up with TRBD1. Germline CDR1 and CDR2: MNHEY and SMNVEV (reference sequence). V lost 7 bases and J lost 5; bases outside the gene matches: 13. The CDR3 runs 15 residues. CDR3: CASMGLGTGWHEQYF. CDR3 DNA sequence: TGTGCCAGCATGGGTCTAGGGACAGGATGGCACGAGCAGTACTTC.

This rearrangement joins TRBV2 to TRBJ2-7; 8 nucleotides agree with TRBD1. The CDR3 runs to 15 residues. Germline V gene data show CDR1 as SNHLY and CDR2 as FYNNEI. With 2 bases clipped from V and 5 bases from J, the junction kept 8 bases outside the gene matches. For the CDR3, the DNA is TGTGCCAGCAGTGAACTGGACAGGGATGCTGACGAGCAGTACTTC. It is translated as CASSELDRDADEQYF. Drawing the rest from reference TRBV2 and TRBJ2-7, the complete variable domain is EPEVTQTPSHQVTQMGQEVILRCVPISNHLYFYWYRQILGQKVEFLVSFYNNEISEKSEIFDDQFSVERPDGSNFTLKIRSTKLEDSAMYFCASSELDRDADEQYFGPGTRLTVT.

The chain recombines TRBV2 with TRBJ1-1; 8 bases match TRBD1. Germline lookup yields CDR1 SNHLY and CDR2 FYNNEI. CDR3 size: 12 residues. Trimming took 8 bases from V and 5 from J; bases not matched to a gene: 4. The CDR3 coding sequence is TGTGCCAGCGATGACAGGGGTACTGAAGCTTTCTTT. This translates into CASDDRGTEAFF. The complete variable domain, with remaining parts taken from reference TRBV2 and TRBJ1-1, reads EPEVTQTPSHQVTQMGQEVILRCVPISNHLYFYWYRQILGQKVEFLVSFYNNEISEKSEIFDDQFSVERPDGSNFTLKIRSTKLEDSAMYFCASDDRGTEAFFGQGTRLTVV.

The chain uses TRBV5-4 and TRBJ2-1, with 7 bases that match TRBD2. With 0 bases clipped from V and 7 bases from J, the junction kept 7 bases outside the gene matches. This CDR3 has 15 amino acids. Germline V gene sequence: CDR1 SGHNT, CDR2 YYREEE (reference sequence). CDR3 residues: CASSLAPGTKNEQFF. The DNA for the CDR3 is TGTGCCAGCAGCTTGGCCCCGGGGACTAAGAATGAGCAGTTCTTC.

This clone turned up a few times. V gene TRBV6-6 combines with J gene TRBJ1-5, with 7 bases lining up with TRBD1. Germline CDR1 is MNHNY and CDR2 is SVGAGI (reference sequence). After removal of 5 bases from V and 5 bases from J, the junction contained 3 bases not matched to a gene. The CDR3 consists of 13 residues. The DNA for the CDR3 is TGTGCCAGCAGTAAAGGACAGGATCAGCCCCAGCATTTT. Amino acid sequence: CASSKGQDQPQHF.

This clone was picked up a small number of times. The chain has TRBV25-1 and TRBJ1-2; D possibly corresponds to TRBD1 (6 bases). This CDR3 comprises 12 residues. Germline V gene sequence: CDR1 MGHDK, CDR2 SYGVNS. The CDR3 sequence is CATGPTNYGYTF. DNA for the CDR3: TGTGCTACAGGGCCGACTAACTATGGCTACACCTTC.